This T cell receptor (beta chain) was sequenced in a study of T-cell reconstitution after alpha-beta-depleted transplantation in children. Unique molecular identifiers were used in preparing the TCRbeta library. TCRdb itself ran the PCR reads through MiXCR, one entry per CDR3 protein. The sample carries a few hundred thousand distinct CDR3 sequences, approximately 20% recorded once. Germline assignment: CDR1 SGHDT and CDR2 YYEEEE. This CDR3 has 13 residues. J lost 3 bases, V lost 5 bases, and 3 bases had no gene match. The source material was PBMCs from the stem cell graft donor, sampled from the stem cell graft. The V call is TRBV5-6, the J call TRBJ2-5; 8 nucleotides line up with TRBD2. The receptor comes from a human donor who donated a stem cell graft to a child with acute lymphoblastic leukemia. Here the CDR3 DNA reads TGTGCCAGCAGTCCAGCGGGAGAAGAGACCCAGTACTTC. It translates to CASSPAGEETQYF.